The 3 T cell receptor beta chains given below trace back to one sample, sequenced in a study of T-cell reconstitution after alpha-beta-depleted transplantation in children. A TCRbeta library incorporating unique molecular identifiers was prepared. TCRdb called the PCR reads again in MiXCR, with one record for every CDR3 protein. This sample yields around 140,000 distinct CDR3 sequences, of which around 9% are seen a single time; roughly 20% belongs to the top ten. The specimen was PBMCs, mostly from graft donor cells, collected 180 days after TCRalphabeta/CD19-depleted stem cell transplant. The receptors here all came from a female patient aged 2-9 years who had a stem cell transplant for congenital amegakaryocytic thrombocytopenia, so the T cells may come from the graft donor.

This chain connects TRBV15 to TRBJ2-6, with unresolved D. The germline V gene encodes CDR1 LNHNV and CDR2 YYDKDF (reference sequence). V lost 0 bases to trimming and J lost 4 bases, with 10 bases between them. The CDR3 length is 16 residues. The CDR3 sequence: CATSRDLAGGANVLTF. CDR3 DNA: TGTGCCACCAGCAGAGATTTGGCAGGCGGGGCCAACGTCCTGACTTTC.

This clonotype came up many times. The rearrangement joins TRBV29-1 to TRBJ1-2; TRBD1 might be the D (5 bases). This CDR3 has 12 amino acids. V was cut by 2 bases and J by 6 bases, with 10 bases left in between. The germline CDR1 and CDR2 sequences are SQVTM and ANQGSEA. This chain's CDR3 is CSVERGRHGYTF. CDR3 DNA: TGCAGCGTTGAAAGGGGAAGGCATGGCTACACCTTC.

Of note for this clonotype: A much larger clone lies one base from this, so it may be a read error. The chain employs TRBV10-3 and TRBJ1-5; D ambiguous. CDR3 length: 15 amino acids. Trimming took 4 bases from V and 0 from J, leaving 10 bases between them. Germline V gene data show CDR1 as ENHRY and CDR2 as SYGVKD. CDR3 region: CAISAGPYSNQPQHF. In nucleotides, the CDR3 is TGTGCCATCAGTGCTGGACCGTATAGCAATCAGCCCCAGCATTTT.